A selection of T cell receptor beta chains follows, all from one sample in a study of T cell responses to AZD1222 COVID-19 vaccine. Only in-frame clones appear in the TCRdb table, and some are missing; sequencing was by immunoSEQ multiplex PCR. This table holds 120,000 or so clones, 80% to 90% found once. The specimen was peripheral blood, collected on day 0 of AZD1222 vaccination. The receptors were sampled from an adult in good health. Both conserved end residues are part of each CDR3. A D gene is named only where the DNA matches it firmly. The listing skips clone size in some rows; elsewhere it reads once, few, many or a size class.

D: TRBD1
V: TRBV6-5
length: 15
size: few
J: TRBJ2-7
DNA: TGTGCCAGCAGTTACCGGGGACAGGGATCCTACGAGCAGTACTTC
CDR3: CASSYRGQGSYEQYF

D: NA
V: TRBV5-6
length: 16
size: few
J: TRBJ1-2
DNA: TGTGCCAGCAGCTTGGGAGGTGGTTCTGCTAACTATGGCTACACCTTC
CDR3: CASSLGGGSANYGYTF

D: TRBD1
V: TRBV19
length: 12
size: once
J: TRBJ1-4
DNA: TGTGCCAGTAGGACAGGGAGTGAAAAACTGTTTTTT
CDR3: CASRTGSEKLFF

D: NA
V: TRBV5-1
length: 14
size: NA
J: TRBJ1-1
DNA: TGCGCCAGCAGCTTGGACACCTCTAACACTGAAGCTTTCTTT
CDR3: CASSLDTSNTEAFF

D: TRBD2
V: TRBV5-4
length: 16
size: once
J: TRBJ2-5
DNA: TGTGCCAGCAGCCCCAGGAGCGGGGGGGCCCAGGAGACCCAGTACTTC
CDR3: CASSPRSGGAQETQYF

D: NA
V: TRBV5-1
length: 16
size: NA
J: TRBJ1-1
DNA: TGCGCCAGCAGCTTGGACTTTGGGCAGGGTCGTACTGAAGCTTTCTTT
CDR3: CASSLDFGQGRTEAFF

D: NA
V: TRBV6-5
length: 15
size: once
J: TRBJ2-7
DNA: TGTGCCAGCAGTTACGGGGGGGCAGGGGGCTACGAGCAGTACTTC
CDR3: CASSYGGAGGYEQYF

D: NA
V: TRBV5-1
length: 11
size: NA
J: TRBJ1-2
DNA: TGCGCCAGAATGCCAACCTATGGCTACACCTTC
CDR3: CARMPTYGYTF

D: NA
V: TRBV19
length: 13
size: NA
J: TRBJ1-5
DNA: TGTGCCAGTAGACGGACTTCCAATCAGCCCCAGCATTTT
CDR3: CASRRTSNQPQHF

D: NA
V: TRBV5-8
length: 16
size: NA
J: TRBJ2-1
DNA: TGTGCCAGCAGGCCCTTGGCGGGGATACAATACAATGAGCAGTTCTTC
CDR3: CASRPLAGIQYNEQFF

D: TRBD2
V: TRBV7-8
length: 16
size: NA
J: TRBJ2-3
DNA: TGTGCCAGCAGCCCCGGGACTAGCGGGGGGTCAGATACGCAGTATTTT
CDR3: CASSPGTSGGSDTQYF

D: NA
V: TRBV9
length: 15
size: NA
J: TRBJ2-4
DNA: TGTGCCAGCAGCGCTGGGGGGTTAGCCAAAAACATTCAGTACTTC
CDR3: CASSAGGLAKNIQYF

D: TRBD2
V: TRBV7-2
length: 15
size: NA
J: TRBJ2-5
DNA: TGTGCCAGCAGCCGTACTAGCGGGGGTTCAGAGACCCAGTACTTC
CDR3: CASSRTSGGSETQYF

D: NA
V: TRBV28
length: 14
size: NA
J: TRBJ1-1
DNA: TGTGCCAGCAGTGGGCCGAATCAATGGCCTGAAGCTTTCTTT
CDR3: CASSGPNQWPEAFF

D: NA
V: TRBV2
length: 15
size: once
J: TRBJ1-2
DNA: TGTGCCAGCAGTGAACCGAGGGGCCGGTCCTATGGCTACACCTTC
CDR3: CASSEPRGRSYGYTF

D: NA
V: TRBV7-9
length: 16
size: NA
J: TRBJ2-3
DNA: TGTGCCAGCAGCTTAGGGCTCACGGACAGCACAGATACGCAGTATTTT
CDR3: CASSLGLTDSTDTQYF

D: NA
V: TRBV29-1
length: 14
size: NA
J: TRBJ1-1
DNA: TGCAGCGCTGGCCCTGGGGGCGACTTCTATGAAGCTTTCTTT
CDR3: CSAGPGGDFYEAFF

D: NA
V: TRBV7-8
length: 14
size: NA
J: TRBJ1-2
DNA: TGTGCCAGCAGTCTCCAGGGGAGCGCGAGGGGCTACACCTTC
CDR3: CASSLQGSARGYTF

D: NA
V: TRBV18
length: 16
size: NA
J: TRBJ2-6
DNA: TGTGCCAGCTCCGGGGGCGGGGTCTCCGGGGCCAACGTCCTGACTTTC
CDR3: CASSGGGVSGANVLTF

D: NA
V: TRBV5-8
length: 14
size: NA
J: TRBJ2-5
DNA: TGTGCCAGCAGCTGGTCGCGAGGGCCCCAGACCCAGTACTTC
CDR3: CASSWSRGPQTQYF

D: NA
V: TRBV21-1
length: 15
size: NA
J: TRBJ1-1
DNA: TGTGCCAGCAGCAAAGCTTGGGCAGGGGGCCGTGAAGCTTTCTTT
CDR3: CASSKAWAGGREAFF

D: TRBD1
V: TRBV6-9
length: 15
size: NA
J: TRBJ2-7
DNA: TGTGCCAGCAGTTCTACAGGGGGCGCCGCCTACGAGCAGTACTTC
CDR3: CASSSTGGAAYEQYF

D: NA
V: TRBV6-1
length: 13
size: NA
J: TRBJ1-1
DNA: TGTGCCAGCAGTGAAGGGGGCCTCACTGAAGCTTTCTTT
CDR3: CASSEGGLTEAFF

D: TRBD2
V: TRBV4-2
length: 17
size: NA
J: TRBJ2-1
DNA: TGTGCCAGCAGCCAAGATCAAGGACTAGCGGGGCTCGGTGAGCAGTTCTTC
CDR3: CASSQDQGLAGLGEQFF

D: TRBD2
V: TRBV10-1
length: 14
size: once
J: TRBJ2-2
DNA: TGCGCCAGCAGCGGGGGGGCCCCCGGCGGGGAGCTGTTTTTT
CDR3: CASSGGAPGGELFF

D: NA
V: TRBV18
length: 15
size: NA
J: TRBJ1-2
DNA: TGTGCCAGCTCACCAGGCCCGCCACCTAACTATGGCTACACCTTC
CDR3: CASSPGPPPNYGYTF

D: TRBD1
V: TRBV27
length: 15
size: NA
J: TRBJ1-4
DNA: TGTGCCAGCAGTTTATCCCGACAGGGTTTCGAAAAACTGTTTTTT
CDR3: CASSLSRQGFEKLFF

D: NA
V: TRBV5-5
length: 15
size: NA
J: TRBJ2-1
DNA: TGTGCCAGCAGCTTCTTCCAGGGGCCCTACAATGAGCAGTTCTTC
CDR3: CASSFFQGPYNEQFF

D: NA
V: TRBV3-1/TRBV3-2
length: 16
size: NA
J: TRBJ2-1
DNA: TGTGCCAGCAGCCAAGATCGTCTGTCGTCCTACAATGAGCAGTTCTTC
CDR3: CASSQDRLSSYNEQFF

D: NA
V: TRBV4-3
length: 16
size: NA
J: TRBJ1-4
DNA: TGCGCCAGCAGCCCAGAGCTGGGACGGTTTAATGAAAAACTGTTTTTT
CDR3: CASSPELGRFNEKLFF

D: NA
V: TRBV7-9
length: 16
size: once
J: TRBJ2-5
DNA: TGTGCCAGCAGCTCTACCGGGACTTCCTTTGGCGAGACTCAGTACTTC
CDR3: CASSSTGTSFGETQYF

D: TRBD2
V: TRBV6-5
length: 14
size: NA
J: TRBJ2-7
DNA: TGTGCCAGCACCGCGCGGGAGTACCTACGAGAGCAGTACTTC
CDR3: CASTAREYLREQYF

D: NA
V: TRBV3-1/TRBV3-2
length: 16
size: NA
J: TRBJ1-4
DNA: TGTGCCAGCAGTCGGCAGGGACCCTCACTTAATGAAAAACTGTTTTTT
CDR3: CASSRQGPSLNEKLFF

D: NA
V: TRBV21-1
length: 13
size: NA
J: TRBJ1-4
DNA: TGTGCCAGCAGGCTGGGACGGAATGAAAAACTGTTTTTT
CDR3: CASRLGRNEKLFF

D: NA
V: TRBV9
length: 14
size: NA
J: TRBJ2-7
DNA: TGTGCCAGCAGCGTAGTCGGGGACGCGAGGGAGCAGTACTTC
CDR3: CASSVVGDAREQYF

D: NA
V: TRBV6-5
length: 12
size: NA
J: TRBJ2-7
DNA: TGTGCCAGCCGCAAGGAGAGGCACGAGCAGTACTTC
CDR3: CASRKERHEQYF

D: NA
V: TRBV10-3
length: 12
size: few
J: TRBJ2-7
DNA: TGTGCCGGTCACCAGGGGCCCTACGAGCAGTACTTC
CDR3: CAGHQGPYEQYF

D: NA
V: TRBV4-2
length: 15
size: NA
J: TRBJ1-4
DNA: TGTGCCAGCAGCCAAGCTCTGACCCTGAATGAAAAACTGTTTTTT
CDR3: CASSQALTLNEKLFF

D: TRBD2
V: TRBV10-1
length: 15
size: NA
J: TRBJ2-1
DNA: TGCGCCAGCAGTGTTTCTAGCGGGGACTACAATGAGCAGTTCTTC
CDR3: CASSVSSGDYNEQFF

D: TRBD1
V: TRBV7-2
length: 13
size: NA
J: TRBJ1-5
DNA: TGTGCCAGCAGCGGGACAGGGGGTCAGCCCCAGCATTTT
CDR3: CASSGTGGQPQHF

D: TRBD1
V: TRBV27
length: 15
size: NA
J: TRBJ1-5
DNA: TGTGCCAGCAGTTTATCTTGGACAGGGACTCAGCCCCAGCATTTT
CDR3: CASSLSWTGTQPQHF

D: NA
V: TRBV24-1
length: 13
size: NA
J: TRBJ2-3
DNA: TGTGCCACCAGTGAAGGTAGCGCCGATACGCAGTATTTT
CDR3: CATSEGSADTQYF

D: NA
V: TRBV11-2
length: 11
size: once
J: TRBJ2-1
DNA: TGTGCCAGCAGCCAATGGGATGAGCAGTTCTTC
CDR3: CASSQWDEQFF

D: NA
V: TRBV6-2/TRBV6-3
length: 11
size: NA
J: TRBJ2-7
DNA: TGTGCCAGCAGTTCCGCTGTCCTCACTAAATTC
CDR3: CASSSAVLTKF

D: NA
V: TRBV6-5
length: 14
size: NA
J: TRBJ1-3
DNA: TGTGCCAGCAGGGGTGCGGGGGCCAAAAACGCCATATATTTT
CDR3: CASRGAGAKNAIYF

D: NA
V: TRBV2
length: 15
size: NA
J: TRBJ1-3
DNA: TGTGCCAGCAGCGTGGGCCCGTTCTCTGGAAACACCATATATTTT
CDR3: CASSVGPFSGNTIYF

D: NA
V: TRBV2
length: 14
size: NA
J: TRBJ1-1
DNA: TGTGCCAGCAGTGCTCGGGGCCCGAACACTGAAGCTTTCTTT
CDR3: CASSARGPNTEAFF

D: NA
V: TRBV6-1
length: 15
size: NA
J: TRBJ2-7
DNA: TGTGCCAGCAGTGACGGCCTTGGACAGAGCTACGAGCAGTACTTC
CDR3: CASSDGLGQSYEQYF

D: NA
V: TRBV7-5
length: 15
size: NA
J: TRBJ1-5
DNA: TGTGTCAGAAGCAGGTCAGGATTGAGGTATCAGCCCCAGCATTTT
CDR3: CVRSRSGLRYQPQHF

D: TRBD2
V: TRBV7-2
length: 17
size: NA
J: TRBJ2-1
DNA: TGTGCCAGCAGCCGCGGCGGGCTAGCGGGGGGTCACAATGAGCAGTTCTTC
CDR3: CASSRGGLAGGHNEQFF

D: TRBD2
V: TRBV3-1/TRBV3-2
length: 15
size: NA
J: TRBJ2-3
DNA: TGTGCCAGCAGCCTCGCTAGCGGGTTCACAGATACGCAGTATTTT
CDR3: CASSLASGFTDTQYF

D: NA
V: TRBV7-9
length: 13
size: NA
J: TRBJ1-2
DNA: TGTGCCAGCAGCCGACAGGAACGTTATGGCTACACCTTC
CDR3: CASSRQERYGYTF

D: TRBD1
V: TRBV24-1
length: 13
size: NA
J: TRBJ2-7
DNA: TGTGCCCCGCGAGACAGGGGTCCCGACGAGCAGTACTTC
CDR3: CAPRDRGPDEQYF

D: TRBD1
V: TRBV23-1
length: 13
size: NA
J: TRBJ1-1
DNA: TGCGCCAGCAGTCAATTGGCAGGGGGTGAGGCTTTCTTT
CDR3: CASSQLAGGEAFF